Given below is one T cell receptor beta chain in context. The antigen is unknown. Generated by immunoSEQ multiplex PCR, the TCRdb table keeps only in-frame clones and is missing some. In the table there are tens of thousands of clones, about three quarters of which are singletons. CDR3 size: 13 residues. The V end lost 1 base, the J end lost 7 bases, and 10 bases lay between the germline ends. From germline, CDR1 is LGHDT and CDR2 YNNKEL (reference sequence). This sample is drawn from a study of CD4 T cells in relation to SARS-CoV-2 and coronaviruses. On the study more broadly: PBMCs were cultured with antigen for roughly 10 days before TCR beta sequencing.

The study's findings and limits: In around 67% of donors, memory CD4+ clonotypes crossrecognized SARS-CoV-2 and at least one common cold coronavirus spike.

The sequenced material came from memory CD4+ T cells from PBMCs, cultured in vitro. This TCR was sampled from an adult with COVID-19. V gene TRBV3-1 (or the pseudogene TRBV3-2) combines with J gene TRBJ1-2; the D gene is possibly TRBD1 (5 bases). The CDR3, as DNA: TGTGCCAGCAGCCAAGCTTCAGGGTTTGGCTACACCTTC. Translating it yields CASSQASGFGYTF.